What follows is one TCR beta chain and its context. The antigen this receptor binds is unknown. Base qualities are not at hand, and no much larger clone is one base apart. The cohort consisted of 650 to 700 healthy bone marrow donors. At the time of sampling, all cohort members were nominally healthy, though unrecorded immune exposures were likely present. The donor tested CMV seropositive, placing the donor among the 290 or so seropositive members of the cohort. A peripheral blood sample was provided by each donor, and peripheral blood mononuclear cells were used for TCR beta sequencing. The Qiagen DNeasy Blood Extraction Kit was used to extract genomic DNA from the blood cell samples. This specimen belongs to a study of cytomegalovirus exposure and HLA in healthy donors (dated by TCRdb to about 2017). The study in broad terms: In an earlier analysis of roughly 590 of the donors, 250 to 350 Gb of sequence data and 90 million to 120 million unique TCR beta sequences from roughly 190 million T cells were reported. An early release covering roughly 640 HLA-typed donors comprised about 310 gigabases of sequencing data and around 86 million unique TCR sequences. Among the roughly 400 genotyped donors, approximately 77% belonged to the genetic ancestry cluster associated with self-reported Caucasian donors. The aim of the study was to test whether cataloging public T cell receptors could identify signatures of past pathogen exposure. The study used immunosequencing to profile the T cell repertoires of approximately 640 subjects and linked those repertoires to cytomegalovirus serostatus. A separate validation cohort of 90 to 150 different subjects was used in addition to the approximately 700-subject first cohort. To predict cytomegalovirus infection status, the study combined high-throughput TCR immunosequencing, statistical association of individual TCRs with disease status, and machine learning. A later analysis re-examined previously published TCR beta repertoires from 600 to 700 donors and added high-resolution HLA genotyping to investigate patterns of TCR occurrence. The later analysis used no new phenotypic data to find candidate immune exposures, relying instead on TCR beta sequences and their occurrence across donors. An earlier analysis of roughly 580 of the donors used high-throughput TCR beta sequencing to judge whether each TCR beta V gene segment behaved as functional or pseudogenic. Donor age, sex, ethnicity and CMV serostatus were collected together with the repertoire data. A later genetic analysis took genome-wide SNP genotypes for about three fifths of the 666 donors and used that subset as a discovery cohort. All discovery cohort repertoires had been generated on a single sequencing platform. HLA typing included class I and class II loci at four-digit resolution. Typing coverage varied by locus: about 629-630 donors for A, B, C, DRB1 and DQB1; under 550 for DQA1; over 600 for DPA1; approximately 450 for DPB1. Roughly 5 DR-DQ haplotypes were handled as single units for association and clustering, since linkage in the cohort was strong. Among 398 genotyped donors of the cohort, an average of roughly 240,000 unique TCR beta nucleotide sequences were sequenced per donor, roughly a sixth of them non-productive.

Broader findings and caveats from the paper: Strong co-occurrence of HLA alleles, especially DR and DQ, made assigning TCR associations to individual alleles difficult. Most CMV-associated TCR beta chains appeared to be HLA-restricted in a later analysis, and the HLA associations seemed to be driven largely by CMV exposure. In vitro tests confirmed that a few of the cytomegalovirus-associated TCR beta chains recognize cytomegalovirus antigens. In an earlier analysis of a few hundred of the donors, most TCR beta V segments were observed in productive rearrangements about 87% or about 30% of the time, broadly matching IMGT annotations. V-gene and J-gene trimming of TCR beta chains was associated with a missense DCLRE1C variant in a later genetic analysis, and the association was replicated in an independent cohort. A later genetic analysis reported fewer N-insertions in productive TCRs among donors in an Asian-associated ancestry cluster than the roughly 720-donor mean. The classifier was reported to diagnose cytomegalovirus status with high specificity and sensitivity in both the original and validation cohorts. At a false discovery rate of 0.05, a later analysis linked around 15,000 TCR beta sequences to specific HLA alleles. Most TCR sequences were seen in very few donors, while some public TCRs were found in many individuals. Sequencing depth was assumed to be roughly uniform across donors in the presence/absence analyses, though that assumption may not hold. Because some donors lacked HLA typing at each locus, the association tests relied only on the typed subset. A further reported finding was that TCR beta sequences accurately predicted the HLA-A and HLA-B alleles for most subjects in the first cohort. In a later analysis, the rate of TCR association differed among HLA loci, with DRB1 alleles having the most associated TCRs and HLA-C alleles having the fewest. Linkage disequilibrium might explain the correlated functional status among segregating V segments, but an unknown experimental factor could not be excluded. The authors suggested that the approach could potentially be generalized to other disease states and immunological phenotypes. The sequencing pipeline was judged likely to have produced a cluster of highly shared sequence variants as a technical artifact. In a later analysis, HLA-associated TCR beta chains showed more clonal expansion and lower generation probabilities than non-associated chains that were equally common. Several of the top co-occurrence clusters appeared to be linked to parvovirus B19, influenza, CMV and Epstein-Barr virus, according to a later analysis. For the cohort, immune exposure information was limited to CMV serostatus. The study listed 164 TCR beta chains as associated with cytomegalovirus. Only TCR beta chains were sequenced in this cohort, and the absence of alpha or paired-chain data limited detectable features. Because counts were too low, 15 to 20 rarely observed V segments, including chromosome 9 orphons, were excluded from the earlier analysis of under 650 of the donors.

Library generation was performed with the immunoSEQ multiplex PCR assay. For the multiplex PCR, a mixture combining 60 forward primers for TCR Vbeta segments and 13 reverse primers for TCR Jbeta segments was used. Amplification of the CDR3 region of rearranged TCR beta genes was performed with a multiplex PCR assay on genomic DNA. The Illumina HiSeq System was used to sequence the amplified TCR beta libraries as 87-base-pair reads. The source study handled its data this way. A later analysis counted approximately 74 million unique TCR beta chains across the 550 to 800 repertoires, and some 11 million of these chains were shared by at least two donors. Raw reads were error-corrected and collapsed into unique sequences with a nearest-neighbor algorithm that merged closely related sequences to remove PCR and sequencing errors. Alignment of CDR3 sequences to IMGT reference sequences was used to assign V, D and J gene segments. For a sequence to be retained, at least a six-nucleotide match to both a V gene segment and a J gene segment was required. A rearrangement was called productive if the CDR3 had no stop codons and remained in frame with V and J, and every other rearrangement was called non-productive. CDR3 was defined by IMGT convention, running from the second conserved V-encoded cysteine to the conserved J-encoded phenylalanine. The earlier analysis of a few hundred of the donors excluded any sequence lacking an unambiguous match to a single V gene segment. In an earlier analysis of several hundred of the donors, V segments were called functional above 56.7% productive rearrangements and were called segregating when the between-donor standard deviation exceeded 5%. A statistical classification framework was developed to diagnose cytomegalovirus status using the catalog of TCR beta chain sequences. In a later analysis, V and J genes were assigned by comparing TCR nucleotide sequences against IMGT/GENE-DB human TR gene sequences. A later analysis assigned CDR3 sequences and most-parsimonious VDJ recombination scenarios with the TCRdist pipeline. A later analysis defined each TCR beta chain by its CDR3 amino acid sequence plus V-gene family, and excluded reads lacking a unique V-gene family. A later analysis removed 600 or so highly shared, low-generation-probability nucleotide sequences to deal with suspected cross-contamination and a sequencing artifact. For each public chain, a later analysis derived a clonal expansion index from normalized ranks of inferred template counts within each repertoire. A later analysis computed generation probabilities with a VDJ recombination model fitted to out-of-frame rearrangements, and checked the results against IGoR. Hypergeometric tests were used in a later analysis to score TCR-TCR, TCR-HLA and TCR-CMV co-occurrence, with a repertoire-size bias correction applied to the TCR pairs. To estimate false discovery rates, a later analysis permuted the HLA or CMV assignments 20 times. A later analysis grouped co-occurring TCRs with DBSCAN, adding TCRdist sequence similarity when clustering within HLA-allele-positive subsets. For co-occurrence clustering, repertoires with fewer than 30,000 or more than 120,000 public chains were excluded, along with four or five repertoires with anomalous nucleotide sharing. TCRdb stores this immuneACCESS table with in-frame sequences only. Part of the clones is absent; in the studies checked, under half of the shortfall reflects unresolved V genes, and no reason is known for the rest. V and J calls and clone size are given by that table; D and trimming were obtained from the DNA. Here the sample has roughly 120,000 clones; approximately 80% occur a single time. Of the sample, approximately 4.5% is held by the ten largest clones.

This receptor was obtained from a young man in good health and CMV-seropositive. Material for sequencing was PBMCs.

In nucleotide form, the sequence is TGTGCCAGCAGCTCCTTAGACAGAAACAATGAGCAGTTCTTC. It translates to CASSSLDRNNEQFF. This receptor chain uses TRBV5-6 and TRBJ2-1; the D segment could be TRBD1, given 5 matching bases. Trimming removed 3 bases from V and 5 bases from J, leaving 12 bases between the germline ends. The germline V gene specifies SGHDT as CDR1 and YYEEEE as CDR2. From its cysteine to its phenylalanine, the CDR3 spans 14 amino acids. Only the CDR3 DNA stays, 42 bases, in frame from base 1. The CDR3 plus the reference TRBV5-6 and TRBJ2-1 genes for the other parts give the full variable domain: DAGVTQSPTHLIKTRGQQVTLRCSPKSGHDTVSWYQQALGQGPQFIFQYYEEEERQRGNFPDRFSGHQFPNYSSELNVNALLLGDSALYLCASSSLDRNNEQFFGPGTRLTVL.